What follows are 22 T cell receptor beta chains derived from one specimen sequenced in a study of cytomegalovirus exposure and HLA in healthy donors (dated by TCRdb to 2016 to 2017). The library relied on the immunoSEQ multiplex PCR assay. For the multiplex PCR, a mixture combining 60 forward primers for TCR Vbeta segments and 13 reverse primers for TCR Jbeta segments was used. TCRdb obtained this table from immuneACCESS and retained in-frame rearrangements with V and J assigned. These tables miss some clones; where compared with another copy, unresolved V genes account for less than half of the shortfall, and the remainder is unexplained. Present in this sample are 210,000 or so clones, over 80% of which were seen just once. The top ten clonotypes cover over 1% of the sample. Sequences were obtained from PBMCs. Every receptor here comes from a man aged 25-45 years in good health and CMV-seronegative.

The chain uses TRBV15 and TRBJ2-3; possible D gene TRBD1, 6 bases. The CDR3 consists of 16 residues. Trimming removed 0 bases at V and 4 bases at J, with 14 bases between. Germline loops: CDR1 LNHNV, CDR2 YYDKDF (reference sequence). DNA for the CDR3: TGTGCCACCAGCAGAGATCCAGGGGAAGGCGCAGATACGCAGTATTTT. Translated, it gives CATSRDPGEGADTQYF.

The genes are TRBV28 and TRBJ1-6; 8 bases are a match to TRBD1. The CDR3 sequence is 18 residues long. Per germline, CDR1 MDHEN and CDR2 SYDVKM. The V segment lost 7 bases and the J segment 1 base; nucleotides outside the gene matches: 12. CDR3 DNA: TGTGCCAGCAACCTAAGCAGGGGGCTTGGTTCCTATAATTCACCCCTCCACTTT. Amino acids: CASNLSRGLGSYNSPLHF. Together with reference TRBV28 and TRBJ1-6, the CDR3 gives the full variable domain: DVKVTQSSRYLVKRTGEKVFLECVQDMDHENMFWYRQDPGLGLRLIYFSYDVKMKEKGDIPEGYSVSREKKERFSLILESASTNQTSMYLCASNLSRGLGSYNSPLHFGNGTRLTVT.

The V gene is TRBV29-1, the J gene TRBJ2-3; tentative D call: TRBD1 (6 bases). V was pared by 2 bases and J by 0 bases, with 15 bases between. This CDR3 has 16 residues. Germline values: CDR1 SQVTM, CDR2 ANQGSEA. CDR3 in DNA: TGCAGCGTTGAACCGACGGCAGGGACAAGCACAGATACGCAGTATTTT. This codes for CSVEPTAGTSTDTQYF.

The chain employs TRBV5-4 and TRBJ2-3; D remains unclear. Germline CDR1 is SGHNT and CDR2 is YYREEE (reference sequence). V was cut by 0 bases and J by 1 base, with 12 bases left in between. CDR3 length: 16 residues. The CDR3 DNA reads TGTGCCAGCAGCTTGGTGACGGGTTCGGGCACAGATACGCAGTATTTT. Encoded protein: CASSLVTGSGTDTQYF.

The chain has TRBV2 and TRBJ2-4, with TRBD1 as a possible D gene (6 bases). Between the trimmed V and J ends, which lost 2 bases and 6 bases, there was a span of 20 bases. The CDR3 covers 17 residues. Looked up from germline, CDR1 is SNHLY and CDR2 is FYNNEI. The CDR3 reads CASSEPSWKGQRNIQYF. In DNA, the CDR3 is TGTGCCAGCAGTGAACCCTCCTGGAAAGGACAGAGAAACATTCAGTACTTC. Supplemented by reference TRBV2 and TRBJ2-4, the full variable domain reads EPEVTQTPSHQVTQMGQEVILRCVPISNHLYFYWYRQILGQKVEFLVSFYNNEISEKSEIFDDQFSVERPDGSNFTLKIRSTKLEDSAMYFCASSEPSWKGQRNIQYFGAGTRLSVL.

This clone appeared once. The chain employs TRBV29-1 and TRBJ2-5; 9 nucleotides match TRBD2. With V trimmed by 4 bases and J by 3 bases, 9 bases remained unmatched. This CDR3 comprises 15 residues. Germline CDR1 SQVTM, CDR2 ANQGSEA. CDR3: CSVGGGRAPEETQYF. CDR3 nucleotide sequence: TGCAGCGTTGGAGGCGGGAGGGCCCCTGAAGAGACCCAGTACTTC. Filled out from reference TRBV29-1 and TRBJ2-5, the complete variable domain reads SAVISQKPSRDICQRGTSLTIQCQVDSQVTMMFWYRQQPGQSLTLIATANQGSEATYESGFVIDKFPISRPNLTFSTLTVSNMSPEDSSIYLCSVGGGRAPEETQYFGPGTRLLVL.

The V gene is TRBV7-9, the J gene TRBJ1-4; 7 bases map to TRBD1. The CDR3 is 15 amino acids. Germline CDR1 reads SEHNR; CDR2 reads FQNEAQ (reference sequence). J gave up 5 bases and V 1 base, and 4 bases lay outside the gene matches. Here the CDR3 reads CASSLGDRENEKLFF. In DNA, the CDR3 is TGTGCCAGCAGCTTAGGAGACAGGGAAAATGAAAAACTGTTTTTT.

With regard to this clone: This same CDR3 is encoded by further DNA sequences in the sample. The genes are TRBV28 and TRBJ1-5; TRBD1 matches at 9 bases. Germline values: CDR1 MDHEN, CDR2 SYDVKM. CDR3 length: 15 residues. V was pared by 7 bases and J by 7 bases, with 11 bases of the junction left unmatched. The CDR3 sequence: CASTMRDRVEQPQHF. Here the CDR3 DNA reads TGTGCCAGCACGATGCGGGACAGGGTGGAACAGCCCCAGCATTTT.

The chain couples TRBV7-6 to TRBJ2-5; unclear D gene. CDR1 SGHVS and CDR2 FNYEAQ come from the germline V gene. V shed 0 bases and J shed 0 bases, with 8 bases lying between them. The CDR3 totals 15 residues. This chain's CDR3 is CASSLAVTDQETQYF. The CDR3, as DNA: TGTGCCAGCAGCTTAGCGGTCACAGACCAAGAGACCCAGTACTTC.

V is TRBV13 and J is TRBJ2-7, with 7 nucleotides matching TRBD1. The CDR3 is 15 amino acids. The germline V gene encodes CDR1 PRHDT and CDR2 FYEKMQ (reference sequence). The J segment lost 4 bases and the V segment lost 8 bases, leaving 14 bases of the junction unmatched. The CDR3 here is CASCHMGQRVYEQYF. The CDR3 bases are TGTGCCAGCTGCCACATGGGACAGAGAGTTTACGAGCAGTACTTC. Filled out from reference TRBV13 and TRBJ2-7, the complete variable domain reads AAGVIQSPRHLIKEKRETATLKCYPIPRHDTVYWYQQGPGQDPQFLISFYEKMQSDKGSIPDRFSAQQFSDYHSELNMSSLELGDSALYFCASCHMGQRVYEQYFGPGTRLTVT.

The chain's CDR3 is CASSVLQGAWNEQFF. The CDR3 DNA reads TGTGCCAGCAGCGTGTTACAGGGGGCATGGAATGAGCAGTTCTTC. The rearrangement uses TRBV9 and TRBJ2-1, with 9 bases fitting TRBD1. The length of the CDR3 is 15 residues. Germline lookup yields CDR1 SGDLS and CDR2 YYNGEE. J gave up 7 bases and V 2 bases, and 7 bases lay outside the gene matches.

The J gene is TRBJ1-5, the V gene TRBV2; D gene ambiguous. Germline CDR1 SNHLY, CDR2 FYNNEI. This CDR3 spans 15 amino acids. V was cut by 5 bases and J by 3 bases, with 14 bases left in between. The CDR3 sequence: CASSSEIGPNQPQHF. Here the CDR3 DNA reads TGTGCCAGCAGTTCCGAAATCGGTCCCAATCAGCCCCAGCATTTT.

The CDR3 DNA sequence: TGTGCCAGCAGCTTATATTCCAGGGGAGATGAAAAACTGTTTTTT. Residues: CASSLYSRGDEKLFF. The chain employs TRBV7-8 and TRBJ1-4, with D possibly matching TRBD1 (6 bases). Germline V gene lookup returns CDR1 SGHVS and CDR2 FQNEAQ. Trimming left V 2 bases short and J 6 bases short, with 13 bases between. CDR3 length equals 15 residues.

The chain couples TRBV28 to TRBJ1-4; D is ambiguous. V lost 6 bases, J lost 7 bases, and 9 bases lay in between. Germline-derived CDR1 and CDR2 are MDHEN and SYDVKM. The CDR3 is 12 amino acids. Written as DNA, the CDR3 is TGTGCCAGCAGGACCCGGGGTGAAAAACTGTTTTTT. It yields the protein CASRTRGEKLFF.

The rearrangement joins TRBV9 to TRBJ1-2, with a tentative D call TRBD1 (5 bases). This CDR3 is 11 amino acids long. Trimming removed 3 bases from V and 6 bases from J, with 6 bases in between. Germline assignment: CDR1 SGDLS and CDR2 YYNGEE. CDR3 residues: CASSGGHGYTF. CDR3 DNA sequence: TGTGCCAGCAGCGGGGGCCATGGCTACACCTTC. Full variable domain (missing parts from reference TRBV9 and TRBJ1-2): DSGVTQTPKHLITATGQRVTLRCSPRSGDLSVYWYQQSLDQGLQFLIQYYNGEERAKGNILERFSAQQFPDLHSELNLSSLELGDSALYFCASSGGHGYTFGSGTRLTVV.

The chain uses TRBV7-9 and TRBJ1-2; 7 positions match TRBD1. Per the germline V gene, CDR1 is SEHNR and CDR2 is FQNEAQ (reference sequence). J lost 1 base, V lost 6 bases, and 11 bases had no gene match. The CDR3 spans 16 residues. The DNA of the CDR3 is TGTGCCAGCAGTATAACAAGGGACAGACATAACTATGGCTACACCTTC. This codes for CASSITRDRHNYGYTF. The full variable domain, completed using reference TRBV7-9 and TRBJ1-2, is DTGVSQNPRHKITKRGQNVTFRCDPISEHNRLYWYRQTLGQGPEFLTYFQNEAQLEKSRLLSDRFSAERPKGSFSTLEIQRTEQGDSAMYLCASSITRDRHNYGYTFGSGTRLTVV.

The chain carries TRBV28 and TRBJ2-1, with D maybe TRBD2 (5 bases). The CDR3 is 12 residues long. Germline CDR1 and CDR2: MDHEN and SYDVKM. V was cut by 7 bases and J by 3 bases, with 7 bases left in between. The CDR3 region is CASTDYYNEQFF. DNA of the CDR3: TGTGCCAGCACCGACTACTACAATGAGCAGTTCTTC.

The genes are TRBV30 and TRBJ2-2; TRBD2 matches 14 bases. The CDR3 consists of 15 residues. V lost 7 bases and J lost 5; bases outside the gene matches: 6. Germline assignment: CDR1 GTSNPN and CDR2 SVGIG (reference sequence). CDR3 nucleotides: TGTGCCTTGGGACTAGCGGGAGTAGGGACCGGGGAGCTGTTTTTT. Its translation: CALGLAGVGTGELFF.

This clone has only one observation. The chain uses TRBV10-1 and TRBJ2-3; 7 positions match TRBD1. The CDR3 runs to 16 residues. CDR1 and CDR2 from the germline V gene are WNHNN and SYGVQD (reference sequence). V was pared by 6 bases and J by 1 base, with 10 bases of the junction left unmatched. CDR3: CASRPSRDRGTDTQYF. CDR3 coding DNA: TGCGCCAGCAGACCTTCCCGGGACAGAGGCACAGATACGCAGTATTTT.

In this sample, this clone turned up once. V and J are TRBV28 and TRBJ1-5, with a possible D match to TRBD1 (5 bases). CDR1 MDHEN and CDR2 SYDVKM come from the germline V gene. CDR3 length: 14 amino acids. The V end was cut by 6 bases, the J end by 8 bases, with 17 bases between. This CDR3 is CASRDDSSAKPQHF. The CDR3 DNA sequence: TGTGCCAGCAGGGACGACAGTAGTGCGAAGCCCCAGCATTTT.

CDR3 region: CASSASWTGEYEQYF. DNA of the CDR3: TGTGCCAGCAGCGCATCATGGACAGGAGAATACGAGCAGTACTTC. The V and J genes are TRBV7-9 and TRBJ2-7, with TRBD1 matching 7 bases. The V and J ends lost 5 bases and 4 bases, in that order; junction bases with no gene match: 11. CDR3 length: 15 residues. Germline CDR1 reads SEHNR; CDR2 reads FQNEAQ (reference sequence). The whole variable domain, remainder taken from reference TRBV7-9 and TRBJ2-7, is DTGVSQNPRHKITKRGQNVTFRCDPISEHNRLYWYRQTLGQGPEFLTYFQNEAQLEKSRLLSDRFSAERPKGSFSTLEIQRTEQGDSAMYLCASSASWTGEYEQYFGPGTRLTVT.

The CDR3: CASSEDRGLYNEQFF. CDR3 bases: TGTGCCAGCAGTGAAGACAGGGGCCTTTACAATGAGCAGTTCTTC. The V and J genes are TRBV6-1 and TRBJ2-1, with 7 bases aligning to TRBD1. The CDR3 length is 15 residues. V lost 1 base, J lost 4 bases, and 4 bases stayed unmatched. CDR1 and CDR2 from the germline V gene are MNHNS and SASEGT.